This T cell receptor (beta chain) was recovered during a study of Ad26.COV2.S vaccination and SARS-CoV-2 variants. For the study at large: Participants got Ad26.COV2.S intramuscularly, once or twice 56 days apart.

Described treatment: 15 to 20 received Ad26.COV2.S at low or high dose, single or two shots; 5 received placebo; per-sample allocation not given. Sampling was performed 63 days after the first vaccine or placebo injection. Donation was by an adult aged 18-55 years who was in Boston. An Ad26 vector carrying the Wuhan-strain SARS-CoV-2 spike served as the vaccine. Comment on this clone: The antigen is unknown.

Produced via immunoSEQ multiplex PCR; TCRdb's table is partial and in-frame only. The data show roughly 390,000 clones, with less than 90% seen just once and under 4% held by the top ten. General observations from the study: Spike-specific TCR breadth was greater after Ad26.COV2.S than placebo.

The CDR3 spans 13 residues. After removal of 6 bases from V and 2 bases from J, the junction contained 4 bases not matched to a gene. Germline V CDR1 and CDR2: SQVTM, ANQGSEA. The clonotype was recovered from a person between 18 and 60 years old who received the Ad26.COV2.S COVID-19 vaccine or a placebo. V usage is TRBV29-1 and J usage is TRBJ1-1; 9 nucleotides align to TRBD1. The source was peripheral blood, collected in a trial of Ad26.COV2.S vaccine versus placebo. The CDR3 DNA is TGCAGCGTAGGACAGGGGACTAACACTGAAGCTTTCTTT. Translating it yields CSVGQGTNTEAFF.